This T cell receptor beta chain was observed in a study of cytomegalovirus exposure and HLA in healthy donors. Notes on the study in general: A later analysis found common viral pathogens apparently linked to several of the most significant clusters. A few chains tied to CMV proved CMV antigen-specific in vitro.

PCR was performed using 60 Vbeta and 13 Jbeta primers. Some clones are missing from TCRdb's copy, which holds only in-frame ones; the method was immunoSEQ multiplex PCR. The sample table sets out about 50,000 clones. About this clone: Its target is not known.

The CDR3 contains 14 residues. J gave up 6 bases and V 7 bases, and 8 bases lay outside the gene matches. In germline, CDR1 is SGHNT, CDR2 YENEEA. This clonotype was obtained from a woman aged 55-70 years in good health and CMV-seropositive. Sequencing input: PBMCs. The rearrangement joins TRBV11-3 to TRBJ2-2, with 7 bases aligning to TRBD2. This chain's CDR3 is CASTPTGGPGELFF. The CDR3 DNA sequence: TGTGCCAGCACCCCAACGGGGGGACCCGGGGAGCTGTTTTTT.